This TCR beta chain emerged from a study of blood T cell repertoires in COVID-19. Overall study context: Some COVID-19 samples were acute and others convalescent; all came from the United States, Italy and Spain. From T cells, B-cell-depleted T cells, or PBMCs came the material, which was cDNA or gDNA.

V was pared by 5 bases and J by 7 bases, with 11 bases of the junction left unmatched. The length of the CDR3 is 14 residues. CDR1 is MNHEY, CDR2 SVGAGI, per germline. Original processing notes: Quantification of nucleated cells was approximated via reference gene primer amplification. Method: immunoSEQ multiplex PCR; TCRdb's copy keeps in-frame clones and lacks some. The V and J calls and clone size come from that table; D and trimming were worked out from the DNA. In the table there are 42,000 or so clones, around 94% of which are singletons. V usage is TRBV6-5 and J usage is TRBJ2-7, with TRBD1 matching 7 bases. Specimen: peripheral blood. The receptor was derived from a man aged 45-60 years with active COVID-19. CDR3 in amino acids: CASSNQGDLGEQYF. The CDR3, as DNA: TGTGCCAGCAGTAATCAGGGGGATTTAGGGGAGCAGTACTTC.